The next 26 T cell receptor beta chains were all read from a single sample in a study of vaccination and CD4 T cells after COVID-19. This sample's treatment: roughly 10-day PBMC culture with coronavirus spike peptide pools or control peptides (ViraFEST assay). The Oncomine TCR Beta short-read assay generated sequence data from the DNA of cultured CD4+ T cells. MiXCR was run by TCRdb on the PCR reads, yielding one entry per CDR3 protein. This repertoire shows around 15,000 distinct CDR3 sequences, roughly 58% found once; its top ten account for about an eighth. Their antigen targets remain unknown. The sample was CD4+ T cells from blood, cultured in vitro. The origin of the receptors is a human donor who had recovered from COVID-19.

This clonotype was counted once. As DNA, the CDR3 is TGTGCCAGCAGCGTACAGGGGGAATTCGGTGAAGCTTTCTTT. The encoded protein is CASSVQGEFGEAFF. The chain carries TRBV9 and TRBJ1-1; 7 nucleotides agree with TRBD1. The CDR3 has 14 residues. Germline values: CDR1 SGDLS, CDR2 YYNGEE. V dropped 1 base and J dropped 7; count of bases not matched to a gene: 7.

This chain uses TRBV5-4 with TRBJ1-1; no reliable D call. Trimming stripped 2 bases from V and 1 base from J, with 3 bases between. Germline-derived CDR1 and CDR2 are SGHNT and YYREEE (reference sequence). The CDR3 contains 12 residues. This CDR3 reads CASSFPNTEAFF. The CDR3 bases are TGTGCCAGCAGCTTTCCGAACACTGAAGCTTTCTTT.

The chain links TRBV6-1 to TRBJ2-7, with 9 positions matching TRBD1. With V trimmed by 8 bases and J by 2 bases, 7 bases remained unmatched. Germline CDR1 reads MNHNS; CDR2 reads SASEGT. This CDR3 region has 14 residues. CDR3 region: CASGPGQGTYEQYF. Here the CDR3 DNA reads TGTGCCAGCGGACCGGGACAGGGTACCTACGAGCAGTACTTC.

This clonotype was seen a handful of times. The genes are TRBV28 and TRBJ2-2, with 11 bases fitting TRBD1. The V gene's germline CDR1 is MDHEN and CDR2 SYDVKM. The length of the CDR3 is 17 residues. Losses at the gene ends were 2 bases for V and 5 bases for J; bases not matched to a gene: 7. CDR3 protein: CASSLGTGGRRTGELFF. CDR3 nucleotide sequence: TGTGCCAGCAGTTTAGGGACAGGGGGTCGTCGGACCGGGGAGCTGTTTTTT. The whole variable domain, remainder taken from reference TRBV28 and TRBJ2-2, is DVKVTQSSRYLVKRTGEKVFLECVQDMDHENMFWYRQDPGLGLRLIYFSYDVKMKEKGDIPEGYSVSREKKERFSLILESASTNQTSMYLCASSLGTGGRRTGELFFGEGSRLTVL.

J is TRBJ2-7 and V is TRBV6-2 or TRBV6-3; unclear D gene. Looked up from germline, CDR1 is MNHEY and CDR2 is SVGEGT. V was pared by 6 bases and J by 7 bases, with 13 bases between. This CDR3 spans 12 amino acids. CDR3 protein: CASSLPYSEQYF. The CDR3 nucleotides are TGTGCCAGCAGCTTACCCTACTCGGAGCAGTACTTC.

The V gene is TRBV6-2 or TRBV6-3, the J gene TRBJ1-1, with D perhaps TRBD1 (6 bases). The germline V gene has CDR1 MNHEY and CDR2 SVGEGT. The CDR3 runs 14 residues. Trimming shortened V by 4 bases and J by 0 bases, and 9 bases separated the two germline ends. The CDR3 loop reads CASSLQGLNTEAFF. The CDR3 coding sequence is TGTGCCAGCAGTTTACAGGGCTTGAACACTGAAGCTTTCTTT.

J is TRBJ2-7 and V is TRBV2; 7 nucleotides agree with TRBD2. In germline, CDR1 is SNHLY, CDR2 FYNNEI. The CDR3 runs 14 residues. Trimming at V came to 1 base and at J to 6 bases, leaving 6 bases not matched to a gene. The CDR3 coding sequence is TGTGCCAGCAGTGAAGGGGGGGGAAGCGGCGAGCAGTACTTC. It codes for CASSEGGGSGEQYF. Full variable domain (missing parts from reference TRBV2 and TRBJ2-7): EPEVTQTPSHQVTQMGQEVILRCVPISNHLYFYWYRQILGQKVEFLVSFYNNEISEKSEIFDDQFSVERPDGSNFTLKIRSTKLEDSAMYFCASSEGGGSGEQYFGPGTRLTVT.

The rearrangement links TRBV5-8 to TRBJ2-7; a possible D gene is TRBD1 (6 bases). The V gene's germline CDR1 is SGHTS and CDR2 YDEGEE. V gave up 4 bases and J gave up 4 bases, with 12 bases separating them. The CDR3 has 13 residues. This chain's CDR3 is CASSLDREYEQYF. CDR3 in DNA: TGTGCCAGCAGCCTGGACAGAGAGTACGAGCAGTACTTC.

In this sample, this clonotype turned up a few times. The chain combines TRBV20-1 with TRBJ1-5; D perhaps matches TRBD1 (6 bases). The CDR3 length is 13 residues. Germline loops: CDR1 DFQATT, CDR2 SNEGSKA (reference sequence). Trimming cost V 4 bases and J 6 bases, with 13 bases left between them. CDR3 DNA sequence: TGCAGTGCTACCCCAGGGGTTAGTCAGCCCCAGCATTTT. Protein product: CSATPGVSQPQHF.

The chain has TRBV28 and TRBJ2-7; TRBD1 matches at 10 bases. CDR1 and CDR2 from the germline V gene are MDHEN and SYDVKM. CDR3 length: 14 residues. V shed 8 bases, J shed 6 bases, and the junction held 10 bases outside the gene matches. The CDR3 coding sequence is TGTGCCAGCTGGCCCGGGACAGGGGCATCCGAGCAGTACTTC. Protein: CASWPGTGASEQYF. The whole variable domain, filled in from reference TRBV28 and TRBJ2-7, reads DVKVTQSSRYLVKRTGEKVFLECVQDMDHENMFWYRQDPGLGLRLIYFSYDVKMKEKGDIPEGYSVSREKKERFSLILESASTNQTSMYLCASWPGTGASEQYFGPGTRLTVT.

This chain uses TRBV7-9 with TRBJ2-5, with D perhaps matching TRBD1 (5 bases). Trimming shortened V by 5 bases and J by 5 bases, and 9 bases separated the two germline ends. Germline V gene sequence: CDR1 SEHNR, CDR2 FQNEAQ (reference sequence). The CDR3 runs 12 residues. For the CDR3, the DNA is TGTGCCAGCAGCGAGAACAGGGAGACCCAGTACTTC. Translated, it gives CASSENRETQYF. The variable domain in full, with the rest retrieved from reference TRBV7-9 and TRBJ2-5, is DTGVSQNPRHKITKRGQNVTFRCDPISEHNRLYWYRQTLGQGPEFLTYFQNEAQLEKSRLLSDRFSAERPKGSFSTLEIQRTEQGDSAMYLCASSENRETQYFGPGTRLLVL.

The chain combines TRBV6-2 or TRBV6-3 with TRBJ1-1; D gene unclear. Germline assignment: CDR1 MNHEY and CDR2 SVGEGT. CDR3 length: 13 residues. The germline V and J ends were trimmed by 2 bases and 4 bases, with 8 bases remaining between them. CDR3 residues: CASSYVAGTEAFF. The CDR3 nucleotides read TGTGCCAGCAGTTACGTGGCAGGCACTGAAGCTTTCTTT.

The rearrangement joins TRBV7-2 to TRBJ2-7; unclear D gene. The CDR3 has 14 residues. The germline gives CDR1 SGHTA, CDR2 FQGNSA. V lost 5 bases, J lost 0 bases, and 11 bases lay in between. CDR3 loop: CASSQTRSSYEQYF. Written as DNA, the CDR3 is TGTGCCAGCAGCCAAACCCGCAGCTCCTACGAGCAGTACTTC.

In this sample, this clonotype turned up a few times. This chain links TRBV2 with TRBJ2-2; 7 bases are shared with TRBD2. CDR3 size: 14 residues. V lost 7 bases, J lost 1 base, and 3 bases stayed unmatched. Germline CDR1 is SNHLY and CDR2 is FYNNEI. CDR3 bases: TGTGCCAGCAAATGGGGGGGGAACACCGGGGAGCTGTTTTTT. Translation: CASKWGGNTGELFF.

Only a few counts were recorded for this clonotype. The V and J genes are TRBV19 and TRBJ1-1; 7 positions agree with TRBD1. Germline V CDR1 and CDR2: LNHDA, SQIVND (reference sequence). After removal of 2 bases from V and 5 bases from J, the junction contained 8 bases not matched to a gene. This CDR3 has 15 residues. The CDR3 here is CASSILAGGGTEAFF. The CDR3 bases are TGTGCCAGTAGTATACTGGCAGGGGGAGGTACTGAAGCTTTCTTT.

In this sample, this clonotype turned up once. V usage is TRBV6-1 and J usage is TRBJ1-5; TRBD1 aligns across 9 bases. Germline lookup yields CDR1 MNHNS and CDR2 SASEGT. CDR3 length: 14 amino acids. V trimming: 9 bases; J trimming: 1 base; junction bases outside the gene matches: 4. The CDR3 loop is CARETGGSNQPQHF. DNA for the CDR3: TGTGCCAGAGAGACAGGGGGGAGCAATCAGCCCCAGCATTTT.

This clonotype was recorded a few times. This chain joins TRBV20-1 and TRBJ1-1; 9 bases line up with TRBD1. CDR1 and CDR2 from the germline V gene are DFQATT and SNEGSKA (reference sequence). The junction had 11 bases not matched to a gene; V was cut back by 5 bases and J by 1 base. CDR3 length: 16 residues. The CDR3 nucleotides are TGCAGTGCTCTTATGCCGGGACAGGGATGGAACACTGAAGCTTTCTTT. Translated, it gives CSALMPGQGWNTEAFF.

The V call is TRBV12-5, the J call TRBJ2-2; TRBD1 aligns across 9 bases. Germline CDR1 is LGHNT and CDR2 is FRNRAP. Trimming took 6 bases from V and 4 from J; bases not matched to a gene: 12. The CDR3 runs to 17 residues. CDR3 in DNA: TGTGCTAGTGGCCAGTCAAGGGGGACAGGGACCACCGGGGAGCTGTTTTTT. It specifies CASGQSRGTGTTGELFF.

In nucleotides, the CDR3 is TGTGCCAGCAGTCCTCCAGGGGCCGGCACCGGGGAGCTGTTTTTT. This sequence encodes CASSPPGAGTGELFF. V and J are TRBV6-1 and TRBJ2-2; tentative D call: TRBD1 (6 bases). V was trimmed by 5 bases and J by 4 bases, leaving 14 bases between them. The germline gives CDR1 MNHNS, CDR2 SASEGT. This CDR3 spans 15 amino acids.

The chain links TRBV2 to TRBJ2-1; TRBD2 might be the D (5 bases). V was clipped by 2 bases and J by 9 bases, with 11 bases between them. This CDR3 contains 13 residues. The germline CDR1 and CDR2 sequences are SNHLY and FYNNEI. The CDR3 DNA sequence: TGTGCCAGCAGTGAATCGGGGATAGCTGAGCAGTTCTTC. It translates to CASSESGIAEQFF.

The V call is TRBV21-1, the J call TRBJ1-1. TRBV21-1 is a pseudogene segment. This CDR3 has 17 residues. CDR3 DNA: TGTGCCAGCAGCAAAGTCCAGGGTTGGGAGGCGAACACTGAAGCTTTCTTT. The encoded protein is CASSKVQGWEANTEAFF.

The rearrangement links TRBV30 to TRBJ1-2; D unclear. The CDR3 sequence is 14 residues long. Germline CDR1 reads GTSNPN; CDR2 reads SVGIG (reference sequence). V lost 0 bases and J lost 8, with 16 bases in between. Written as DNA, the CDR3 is TGTGCCTGGAGTGTTCGTGGGGTTGAAGGAGGCTACACCTTC. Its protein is CAWSVRGVEGGYTF. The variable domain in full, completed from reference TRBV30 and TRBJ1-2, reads SQTIHQWPATLVQPVGSPLSLECTVEGTSNPNLYWYRQAAGRGLQLLFYSVGIGQISSEVPQNLSASRPQDRQFILSSKKLLLSDSGFYLCAWSVRGVEGGYTFGSGTRLTVV.

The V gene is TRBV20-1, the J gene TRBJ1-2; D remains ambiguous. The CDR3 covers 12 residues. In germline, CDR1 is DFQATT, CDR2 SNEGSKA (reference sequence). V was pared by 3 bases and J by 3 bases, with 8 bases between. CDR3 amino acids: CSASPQDYGYTF. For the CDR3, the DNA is TGCAGTGCTAGTCCCCAGGACTATGGCTACACCTTC.

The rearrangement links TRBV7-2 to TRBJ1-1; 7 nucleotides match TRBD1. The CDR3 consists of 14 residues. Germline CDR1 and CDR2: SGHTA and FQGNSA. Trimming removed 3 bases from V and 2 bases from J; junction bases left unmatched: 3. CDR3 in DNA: TGTGCCAGCAGCTTGGGGACAGTCAACACTGAAGCTTTCTTT. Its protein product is CASSLGTVNTEAFF.

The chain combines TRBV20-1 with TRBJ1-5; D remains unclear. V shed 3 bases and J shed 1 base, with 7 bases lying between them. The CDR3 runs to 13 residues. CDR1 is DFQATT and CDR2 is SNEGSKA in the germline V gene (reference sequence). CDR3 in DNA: TGCAGTGCTAGTCTCTCGAGCAATCAGCCCCAGCATTTT. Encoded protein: CSASLSSNQPQHF.

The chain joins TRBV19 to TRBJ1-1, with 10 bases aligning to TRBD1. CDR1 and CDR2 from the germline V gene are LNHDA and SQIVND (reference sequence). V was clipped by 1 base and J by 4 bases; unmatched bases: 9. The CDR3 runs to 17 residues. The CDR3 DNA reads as TGTGCCAGTAGTATAGCAGACAGGGGGCTTCGAGGCACTGAAGCTTTCTTT. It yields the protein CASSIADRGLRGTEAFF.